The 9 T cell receptor beta chains below were found in one sample sequenced in a study of shared clonotypes between healthy human individuals. Assay used: immunoSEQ multiplex PCR; TCRdb lists only in-frame clones, some missing. The sample consists of some 2,000,000 clones, over 85% of them appearing once. The sequencing input was naive CD4+ T cells sorted from blood. Described subset: CD45RA+ positively selected. These receptors all come from a man aged 18-30 years in good health.

The CDR3 DNA reads TGTGCCAGCAGCGGACGACAGGGGATTAGGGATTCACCCCTCCACTTT. Translation gives CASSGRQGIRDSPLHF. This rearrangement joins TRBV9 to TRBJ1-6; 8 bases are a match to TRBD1. Germline CDR1 reads SGDLS; CDR2 reads YYNGEE. V was pared by 3 bases and J by 8 bases, with 10 bases of the junction left unmatched. The CDR3 covers 16 residues.

The chain couples TRBV5-1 to TRBJ2-1; 9 nucleotides agree with TRBD2. The CDR3 sequence is 16 residues long. Looked up from germline, CDR1 is SGHRS and CDR2 is YFSETQ. With 4 bases clipped from V and 6 bases from J, the junction kept 11 bases outside the gene matches. CDR3 sequence: CASSEIAGVLSNEQFF. CDR3 in DNA: TGCGCCAGCAGCGAAATAGCGGGAGTCCTTAGCAATGAGCAGTTCTTC.

The V gene is TRBV30, the J gene TRBJ1-6; TRBD1 agrees at 7 bases. There are 15 residues in the CDR3. The V gene end was trimmed by 3 bases and the J gene end by 6 bases; junction bases not matched to a gene: 8. Looked up from germline, CDR1 is GTSNPN and CDR2 is SVGIG (reference sequence). The CDR3 DNA reads TGTGCCTGGAGCGGACAGGCGGGGGGTAATTCACCCCTCCACTTT. Translating it yields CAWSGQAGGNSPLHF.

The table lists this clone with a count of one. The chain combines TRBV4-3 with TRBJ1-4; D perhaps matches TRBD1 (5 bases). V was cut by 3 bases and J by 4 bases, with 18 bases left in between. The CDR3 runs to 17 residues. Germline CDR1 reads LGHNA; CDR2 reads YSLEER. The CDR3 reads CASSHRDVREGNEKLFF. The DNA of the CDR3 is TGCGCCAGCAGCCACCGGGACGTCCGGGAGGGTAATGAAAAACTGTTTTTT.

The CDR3 DNA sequence: TGCGCCAGCAGCTTGGCCGGGACAGGGCTAAGGAATGAGCAGTTCTTC. It codes for CASSLAGTGLRNEQFF. The V gene is TRBV5-1, the J gene TRBJ2-1; TRBD1 agrees at 9 bases. Germline loops: CDR1 SGHRS, CDR2 YFSETQ. The CDR3 has 16 amino acids. V lost 0 bases and J lost 7; bases outside the gene matches: 8.

The V gene is TRBV7-9, the J gene TRBJ2-5, with 8 bases fitting TRBD1. V was pared by 5 bases and J by 2 bases, with 7 bases of the junction left unmatched. CDR1 SEHNR and CDR2 FQNEAQ come from the germline V gene (reference sequence). The CDR3 contains 15 residues. The DNA for the CDR3 is TGTGCCAGCAGCGAGGGGGACAGGAGACAAGAGACCCAGTACTTC. This translates into CASSEGDRRQETQYF.

In regard to this clone: The sample contains more than one DNA sequence encoding this CDR3. The V call is TRBV30, the J call TRBJ2-1; 10 bases agree with TRBD2. The germline V gene encodes CDR1 GTSNPN and CDR2 SVGIG (reference sequence). CDR3 length equals 15 residues. J was trimmed by 5 bases and V by 0 bases; bases with no gene match: 4. The CDR3 spells CAWSVRLAGDNEQFF. In DNA, the CDR3 is TGTGCCTGGAGTGTAAGGCTAGCGGGGGACAATGAGCAGTTCTTC. The entire variable domain, with the rest obtained from reference TRBV30 and TRBJ2-1, is as follows: SQTIHQWPATLVQPVGSPLSLECTVEGTSNPNLYWYRQAAGRGLQLLFYSVGIGQISSEVPQNLSASRPQDRQFILSSKKLLLSDSGFYLCAWSVRLAGDNEQFFGPGTRLTVL.

The rearrangement joins TRBV7-2 to TRBJ1-3, with TRBD1 as a possible D gene (5 bases). The CDR3 is 15 residues long. Germline V CDR1 and CDR2: SGHTA, FQGNSA. Trimming took 3 bases from V and 1 from J, leaving 10 bases between them. The CDR3 DNA follows: TGTGCCAGCAGCTTTACCCAGGGATCTGGAAACACCATATATTTT. It specifies CASSFTQGSGNTIYF.

V is TRBV5-1 and J is TRBJ2-7; 7 bases line up with TRBD1. CDR1 is SGHRS, CDR2 YFSETQ, per germline. The CDR3 runs to 14 residues. Trimming removed 7 bases from V and 3 bases from J; junction bases left unmatched: 10. In DNA, the CDR3 is TGCGCCAGCTCAGTGGGGACAGTAGTCTACGAGCAGTACTTC. As protein: CASSVGTVVYEQYF.